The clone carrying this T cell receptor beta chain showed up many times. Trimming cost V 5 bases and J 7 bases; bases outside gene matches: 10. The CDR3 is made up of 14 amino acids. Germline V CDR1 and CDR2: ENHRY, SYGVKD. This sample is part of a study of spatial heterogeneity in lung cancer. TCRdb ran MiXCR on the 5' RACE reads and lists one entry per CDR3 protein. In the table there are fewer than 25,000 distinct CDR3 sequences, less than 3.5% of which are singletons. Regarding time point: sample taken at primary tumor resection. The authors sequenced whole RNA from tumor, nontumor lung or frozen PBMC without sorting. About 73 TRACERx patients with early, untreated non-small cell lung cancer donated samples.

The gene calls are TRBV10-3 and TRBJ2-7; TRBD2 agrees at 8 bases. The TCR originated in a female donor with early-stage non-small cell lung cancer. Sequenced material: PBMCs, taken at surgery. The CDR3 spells CAISSGLVSGEQYF. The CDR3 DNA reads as TGTGCCATCAGTTCGGGACTAGTGTCGGGGGAGCAGTACTTC.